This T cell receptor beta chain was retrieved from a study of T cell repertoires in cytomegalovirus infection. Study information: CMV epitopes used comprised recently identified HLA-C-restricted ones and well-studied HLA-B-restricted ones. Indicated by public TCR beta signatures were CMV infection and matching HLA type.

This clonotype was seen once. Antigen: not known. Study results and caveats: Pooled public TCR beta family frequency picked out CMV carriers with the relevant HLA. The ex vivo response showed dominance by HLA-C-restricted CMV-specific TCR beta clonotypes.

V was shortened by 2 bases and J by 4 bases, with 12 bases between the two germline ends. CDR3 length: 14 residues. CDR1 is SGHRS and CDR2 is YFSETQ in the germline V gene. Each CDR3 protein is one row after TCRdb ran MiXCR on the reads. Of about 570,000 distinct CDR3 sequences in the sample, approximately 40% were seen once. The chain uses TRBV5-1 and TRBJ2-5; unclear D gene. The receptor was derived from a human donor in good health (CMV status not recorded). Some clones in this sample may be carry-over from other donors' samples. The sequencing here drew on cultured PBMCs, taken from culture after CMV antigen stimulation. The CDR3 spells CASSFELLRETQYF. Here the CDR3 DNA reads TGCGCCAGCAGCTTCGAGCTTCTCCGAGAGACCCAGTACTTC.